The next 7 T cell receptor beta chains were all read from a single sample in a study of T cells in Graves' hyperthyroidism and ophthalmopathy. Researchers amplified the TCR beta CDR3 regions from RNA transcripts. HTBI primers were the set used in a first-round RT-PCR of the TCR CDR3. TCRdb passed the multiplex PCR reads through MiXCR, listing each CDR3 protein once. The sample lists roughly 500,000 distinct CDR3 sequences; roughly 24% were seen once. Material: blood. The receptors were sampled from a woman in her 30s with Graves' ophthalmopathy.

This clonotype has a count of ten or more. The V gene is TRBV20-1, the J gene TRBJ2-5; D is ambiguous. V was cut by 0 bases and J by 4 bases, with 9 bases left in between. Germline lookup yields CDR1 DFQATT and CDR2 SNEGSKA (reference sequence). The CDR3 runs to 13 residues. CDR3 bases: TGCAGTGCTAGAGACCCCCTCACAGAGACCCAGTACTTC. Translated: CSARDPLTETQYF.

This clonotype was detected ten times or more. The rearrangement uses TRBV20-1 and TRBJ2-2; unclear D gene. The V end lost 6 bases, the J end lost 8 bases, and 7 bases lay between the germline ends. The V gene's germline CDR1 is DFQATT and CDR2 SNEGSKA (reference sequence). The CDR3 sequence is 10 residues long. This chain's CDR3 is CSARQGELFF. The CDR3 coding sequence is TGCAGTGCCCGCCAAGGGGAGCTGTTTTTT.

This clonotype was recorded many times. This rearrangement joins TRBV29-1 to TRBJ1-1; no definite D call. The CDR3 extends over 11 amino acids. Looked up from germline, CDR1 is SQVTM and CDR2 is ANQGSEA. V was pared by 8 bases and J by 0 bases, with 7 bases between. The CDR3 reads CSLTVNTEAFF. The CDR3 region has the DNA TGCAGCCTGACCGTGAACACTGAAGCTTTCTTT.

This clonotype was seen at least ten times. The chain links TRBV20-1 to TRBJ1-5; 10 positions match TRBD1. The germline V gene encodes CDR1 DFQATT and CDR2 SNEGSKA (reference sequence). The CDR3 runs 14 residues. V dropped 3 bases and J dropped 5; count of bases not matched to a gene: 4. CDR3 amino acids: CSARKGTGDQPQHF. Here the CDR3 DNA reads TGCAGTGCTAGGAAAGGGACAGGGGATCAGCCCCAGCATTTT.

V is TRBV27 and J is TRBJ1-5, with TRBD1 matching over 8 bases. CDR3 size: 16 residues. The trim removed 5 bases at V and 3 bases at J, leaving 9 bases unmatched. CDR1 and CDR2 (germline): MNHEY, SMNVEV (reference sequence). CDR3 region: CASSRTGTGDNQPQHF. The CDR3 DNA reads TGTGCCAGCAGTAGAACCGGGACAGGTGACAATCAGCCCCAGCATTTT.

This clonotype was seen only a few times. CDR3 nucleotides: TGTGCCAGCAGTGGAGAGCAGAGGGAGACCCAGTACTTC. Its translation: CASSGEQRETQYF. The chain couples TRBV6-1 to TRBJ2-5, with unresolved D. V dropped 4 bases and J dropped 5 bases, with 11 bases sitting between them. This CDR3 has 13 amino acids. Germline assignment: CDR1 MNHNS and CDR2 SASEGT.

This clonotype was observed at least ten times. This chain joins TRBV20-1 and TRBJ2-7; 7 bases are a match to TRBD2. The CDR3 contains 15 residues. Germline trimming cut 6 bases from V and 1 base from J; bases unmatched to any gene: 12. The V gene's germline CDR1 is DFQATT and CDR2 SNEGSKA (reference sequence). CDR3 bases: TGCAGTGCGACGGGTTGGGGGGAGGGATCCTACGAGCAGTACTTC. The encoded protein is CSATGWGEGSYEQYF.